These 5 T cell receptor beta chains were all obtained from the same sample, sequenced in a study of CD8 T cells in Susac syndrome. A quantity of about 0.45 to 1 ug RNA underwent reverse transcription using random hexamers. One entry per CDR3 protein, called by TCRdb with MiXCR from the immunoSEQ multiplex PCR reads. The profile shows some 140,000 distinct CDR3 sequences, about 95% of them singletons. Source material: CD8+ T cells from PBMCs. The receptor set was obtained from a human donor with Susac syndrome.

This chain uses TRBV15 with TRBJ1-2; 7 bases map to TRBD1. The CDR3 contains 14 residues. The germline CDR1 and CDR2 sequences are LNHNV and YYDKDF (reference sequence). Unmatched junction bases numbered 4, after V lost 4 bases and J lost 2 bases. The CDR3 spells CATSTRDRNYGYTF. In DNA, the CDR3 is TGTGCCACCAGCACCCGGGACAGAAACTATGGCTACACCTTC.

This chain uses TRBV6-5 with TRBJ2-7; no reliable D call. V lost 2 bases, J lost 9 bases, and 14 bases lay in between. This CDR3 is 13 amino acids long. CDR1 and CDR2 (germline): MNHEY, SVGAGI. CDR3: CASSYPGQVGQYF. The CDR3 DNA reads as TGTGCCAGCAGTTACCCGGGCCAGGTCGGGCAGTACTTC.

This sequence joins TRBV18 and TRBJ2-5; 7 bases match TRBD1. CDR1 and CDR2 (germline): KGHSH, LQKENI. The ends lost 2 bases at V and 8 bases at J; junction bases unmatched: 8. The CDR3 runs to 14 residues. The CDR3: CASSPDRDHLTQYF. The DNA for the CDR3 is TGTGCCAGCTCACCAGACAGGGATCACCTAACCCAGTACTTC.

CDR3 amino acids: CASGDRSYSNQPQHF. CDR3 nucleotide sequence: TGTGCCAGCGGAGACAGGTCTTATAGCAATCAGCCCCAGCATTTT. The rearrangement uses TRBV3-1 and TRBJ1-5; D perhaps matches TRBD1 (6 bases). Germline CDR1 is LGHDT and CDR2 is YNNKEL (reference sequence). The CDR3 covers 15 residues. Trimming pared 8 bases from V and 0 bases from J, leaving 14 bases between.

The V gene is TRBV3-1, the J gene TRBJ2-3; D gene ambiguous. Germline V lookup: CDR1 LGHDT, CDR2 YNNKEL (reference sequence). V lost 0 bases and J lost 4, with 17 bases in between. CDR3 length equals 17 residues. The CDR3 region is CASSQDTLFWQPDTQYF. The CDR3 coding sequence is TGTGCCAGCAGCCAAGATACTTTATTTTGGCAACCAGATACGCAGTATTTT.